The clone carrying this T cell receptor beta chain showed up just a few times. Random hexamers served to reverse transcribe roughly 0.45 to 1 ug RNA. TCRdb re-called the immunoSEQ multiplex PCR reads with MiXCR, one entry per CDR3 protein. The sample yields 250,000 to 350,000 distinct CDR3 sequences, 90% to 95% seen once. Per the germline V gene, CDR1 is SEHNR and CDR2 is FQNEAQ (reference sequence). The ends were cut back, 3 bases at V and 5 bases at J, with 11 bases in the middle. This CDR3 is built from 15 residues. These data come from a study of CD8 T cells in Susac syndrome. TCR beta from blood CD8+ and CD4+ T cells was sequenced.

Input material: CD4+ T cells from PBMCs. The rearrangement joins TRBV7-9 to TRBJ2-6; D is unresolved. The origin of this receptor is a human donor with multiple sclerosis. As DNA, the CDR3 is TGTGCCAGCAGCTTCAACTCCTTAAGGGCCAACGTCCTGACTTTC. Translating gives CASSFNSLRANVLTF.